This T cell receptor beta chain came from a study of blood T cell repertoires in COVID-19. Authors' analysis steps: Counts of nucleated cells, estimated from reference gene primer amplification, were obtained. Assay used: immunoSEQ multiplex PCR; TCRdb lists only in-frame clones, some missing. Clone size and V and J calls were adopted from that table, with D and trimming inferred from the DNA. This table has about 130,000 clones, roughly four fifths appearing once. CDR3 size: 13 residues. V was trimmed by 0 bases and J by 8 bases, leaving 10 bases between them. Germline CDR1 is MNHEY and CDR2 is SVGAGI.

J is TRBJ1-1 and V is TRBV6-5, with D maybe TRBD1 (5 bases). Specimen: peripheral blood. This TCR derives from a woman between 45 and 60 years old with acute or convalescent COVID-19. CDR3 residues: CASSYSTQVEAFF. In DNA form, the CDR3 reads TGTGCCAGCAGTTACTCGACACAGGTCGAAGCTTTCTTT.